This T cell receptor beta chain comes out of a study of T cells in Graves' hyperthyroidism and ophthalmopathy. Whole-study findings and limits: Most clonotypes expanded in the thyroid (above 0.001) were also present in blood. Ophthalmopathy and stable hyperthyroidism were separated by a 13 V-J model.

Note on this clonotype: Antigen: not known.

The TCR beta CDR3 regions underwent amplification using RNA transcripts as the source. With the HTBI primer set, the TCR CDR3 went through a first round of RT-PCR. TCRdb analysed the multiplex PCR reads with MiXCR anew, one entry per CDR3 protein. The sample has about 350,000 distinct CDR3 sequences, about 14% seen once. The germline V gene encodes CDR1 SGHTS and CDR2 YDEGEE. The CDR3 runs to 13 residues. V was shortened by 2 bases and J by 4 bases, with 9 bases between the two germline ends. The specimen sequenced was blood. The TCR was taken from a woman younger than 45 with Graves' hyperthyroidism. The V gene is TRBV5-8, the J gene TRBJ1-2, with D unresolved. The CDR3 loop reads CASSFSGSYGYTF. CDR3 nucleotide sequence: TGTGCCAGCAGCTTTTCTGGGAGCTATGGCTACACCTTC.